This TCR beta chain was captured in a study of blood T cell repertoires in COVID-19. CDR3 length equals 12 residues. Germline values: CDR1 SGHNT, CDR2 YENEEA. V was pared by 6 bases and J by 6 bases, with 8 bases between. Only in-frame clones appear in the TCRdb table, and some are missing; sequencing was by immunoSEQ multiplex PCR. The repertoire consists of approximately 290,000 clones, with roughly 88% occurring once and the leading ten covering roughly 0.94%. Input material: peripheral blood. The sequence was obtained from a human donor with COVID-19, enrolled during active disease. The donor label of this sample is uncertain. V gene TRBV11-3 combines with J gene TRBJ2-2, with D possibly being TRBD2 (6 bases). CDR3 DNA: TGTGCCAGCAGAAGGGAGGCCGGGGAGCTGTTTTTT. The encoded protein is CASRREAGELFF.